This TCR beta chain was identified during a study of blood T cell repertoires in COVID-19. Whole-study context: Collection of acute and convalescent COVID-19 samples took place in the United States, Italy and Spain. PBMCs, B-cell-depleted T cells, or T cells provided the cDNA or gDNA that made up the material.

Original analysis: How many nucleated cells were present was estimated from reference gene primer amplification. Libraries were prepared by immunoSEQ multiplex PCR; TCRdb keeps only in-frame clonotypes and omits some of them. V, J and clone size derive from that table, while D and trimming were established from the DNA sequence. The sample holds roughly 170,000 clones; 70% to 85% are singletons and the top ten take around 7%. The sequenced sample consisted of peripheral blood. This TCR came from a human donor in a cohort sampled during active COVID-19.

The CDR3 DNA reads as TGTGCCAGCTCACCTCCCGACAGGGGACCCTACGAGCAGTACTTC. Translated: CASSPPDRGPYEQYF. The V and J genes are TRBV18 and TRBJ2-7, with 8 positions matching TRBD1. J was trimmed by 2 bases and V by 3 bases; bases with no gene match: 6. The CDR3 is 15 amino acids. The germline V gene encodes CDR1 KGHSH and CDR2 LQKENI.